This entry lists 8 T cell receptor beta chains sequenced from one sample in a study of T-cell reconstitution after alpha-beta-depleted transplantation in children. Using unique molecular identifiers, the investigators prepared the TCRbeta library. MiXCR, run by TCRdb on the PCR reads, gives a single entry per CDR3 protein. The table includes approximately 520,000 distinct CDR3 sequences, about an eighth detected once. The sequencing used PBMCs, mostly from graft donor cells, collected 180 days after TCRalphabeta/CD19-depleted stem cell transplant. The receptor set was obtained from a female patient between 2 and 10 years old who had a stem cell transplant for aplastic anemia, so the T cells may come from the graft donor.

The CDR3 region is CASSSLGEGWNEAFF. The CDR3 DNA sequence: TGTGCCAGCAGTTCCCTCGGGGAGGGGTGGAATGAAGCTTTCTTT. This sequence joins TRBV27 and TRBJ1-1; tentatively, D is TRBD1 (5 bases). With 4 bases removed from V and 7 bases from J, the gap between germline ends came to 19 bases. The CDR3 runs to 15 residues. Germline V lookup: CDR1 MNHEY, CDR2 SMNVEV (reference sequence).

This clonotype was seen a few times. The V and J genes are TRBV7-3 and TRBJ1-1, with D uncertain. Germline values: CDR1 SGHTA, CDR2 FQGTGA. CDR3 length: 14 residues. V was shortened by 1 base and J by 5 bases, with 11 bases between the two germline ends. The CDR3 sequence is CASSLIGEDTEAFF. CDR3 DNA: TGTGCCAGCAGCTTAATCGGGGAAGATACTGAAGCTTTCTTT.

The table lists this clonotype with a few counts. The chain employs TRBV18 and TRBJ1-1; D possibly corresponds to TRBD1 (5 bases). The germline V gene encodes CDR1 KGHSH and CDR2 LQKENI. V lost 6 bases and J 3 bases, leaving 23 bases between the germline ends. The CDR3 loop spans 17 amino acids. This chain's CDR3 is CASSRFRTSGAHTEAFF. The DNA for the CDR3 is TGTGCCAGCTCCCGATTTAGGACAAGCGGGGCTCACACTGAAGCTTTCTTT.

This clonotype has ten or more counts. The V and J genes are TRBV7-2 and TRBJ2-5; 7 nucleotides line up with TRBD1. V shed 1 base and J 3 bases; nucleotides not matched to a gene: 2. Germline lookup yields CDR1 SGHTA and CDR2 FQGNSA. This CDR3 has 14 amino acids. CDR3 in DNA: TGTGCCAGCAGCTTAGGGGACAGAAAAGAGACCCAGTACTTC. Its protein product is CASSLGDRKETQYF. The whole variable domain, remainder taken from reference TRBV7-2 and TRBJ2-5, is GAGVSQSPSNKVTEKGKDVELRCDPISGHTALYWYRQSLGQGLEFLIYFQGNSAPDKSGLPSDRFSAERTGGSVSTLTIQRTQQEDSAVYLCASSLGDRKETQYFGPGTRLLVL.

This clonotype turned up a few times. J is TRBJ1-2 and V is TRBV3-1; D is unresolved. The CDR3 has 17 residues. V was clipped by 0 bases and J by 2 bases, with 16 bases between them. From germline, CDR1 is LGHDT and CDR2 YNNKEL (reference sequence). CDR3 loop: CASSQDLAAGGNYGYTF. CDR3 nucleotides: TGTGCCAGCAGCCAAGATCTGGCCGCGGGCGGGAACTATGGCTACACCTTC.

This clonotype has just a few counts. The chain links TRBV7-2 to TRBJ2-5; D ambiguous. V lost 3 bases to trimming and J lost 5 bases, with 7 bases between them. In germline, CDR1 is SGHTA, CDR2 FQGNSA. The CDR3 covers 12 residues. CDR3 in amino acids: CASSFSAETQYF. CDR3 nucleotides: TGTGCCAGCAGCTTCTCGGCGGAGACCCAGTACTTC.

This clonotype was counted at least ten times. This sequence joins TRBV29-1 and TRBJ2-1; the D call may be TRBD1 or TRBD2 (5 bases each). With 6 bases removed from V and 7 bases from J, the gap between germline ends came to 22 bases. The CDR3 is 15 residues long. CDR1 is SQVTM and CDR2 is ANQGSEA in the germline V gene. The CDR3: CSVGPNNVLGNEQFF. The CDR3 DNA reads as TGCAGCGTGGGACCAAACAACGTCCTTGGGAATGAGCAGTTCTTC.

In this sample, this clonotype turned up a few times. The CDR3 region has the DNA TGTGCCAGCAGCTTAGTGGCGCTAGCGGGAGTAGGCGGGGAGCTGTTTTTT. This gives the protein CASSLVALAGVGGELFF. The V gene is TRBV7-2, the J gene TRBJ2-2; 10 bases are a match to TRBD2. Germline CDR1 SGHTA, CDR2 FQGNSA. The length of the CDR3 is 17 residues. The junction had 9 bases not matched to a gene; V was cut back by 1 base and J by 7 bases.